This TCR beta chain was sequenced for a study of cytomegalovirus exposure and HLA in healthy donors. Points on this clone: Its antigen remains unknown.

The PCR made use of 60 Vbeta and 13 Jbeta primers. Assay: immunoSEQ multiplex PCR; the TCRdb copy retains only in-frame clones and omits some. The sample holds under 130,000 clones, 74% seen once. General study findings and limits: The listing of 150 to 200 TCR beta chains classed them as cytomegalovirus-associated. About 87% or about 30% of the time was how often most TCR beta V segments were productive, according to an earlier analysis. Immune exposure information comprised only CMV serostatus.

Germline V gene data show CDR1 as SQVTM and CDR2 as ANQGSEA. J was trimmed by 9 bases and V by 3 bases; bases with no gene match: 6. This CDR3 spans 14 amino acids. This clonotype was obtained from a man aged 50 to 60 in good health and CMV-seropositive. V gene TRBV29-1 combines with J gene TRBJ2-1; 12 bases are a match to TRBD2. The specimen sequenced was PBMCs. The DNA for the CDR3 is TGCAGCGTTGAGACTAGCGGGAGTCGTATTGAGCAGTTCTTC. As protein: CSVETSGSRIEQFF.